The 17 T cell receptor beta chains below were found in one sample sequenced in a study of T cells expressing NK-cell markers. No DNA is given; TCRdb re-called the 5' RACE reads and lists each CDR3 protein once. This repertoire includes 140,000 or so distinct CDR3 sequences. Sequences were obtained from blood T cells: a sorted CD56 or NKG2C T cell subset, CD4+ or CD8+ T cells, or bulk PBMC T cells (not recorded which). The receptors were gathered from a man between 18 and 29 years old in good health.

The CDR3: CASSFRRNNEQFF. This chain joins TRBV28 and TRBJ2-1. Germline loops: CDR1 MDHEN, CDR2 SYDVKM. This CDR3 contains 13 residues.

This chain links TRBV4-1 with TRBJ2-1. Germline CDR1 is MGHRA and CDR2 is YSYEKL. CDR3 length: 14 residues. The CDR3 region is CASSLSETYNEQFF.

The chain combines TRBV27 with TRBJ2-1; without DNA, the TCRdb call of TRBD2 cannot be checked. The CDR3 is made up of 15 amino acids. Germline assignment: CDR1 MNHEY and CDR2 SMNVEV (reference sequence). The CDR3 loop reads CASSTGTTLNNEQFF.

The chain combines TRBV6-5 with TRBJ2-1. Germline CDR1 MNHEY, CDR2 SVGAGI. The CDR3 runs 13 residues. CDR3: CASSTRYYNEQFF.

V usage is TRBV6-6 and J usage is TRBJ1-5; the D call from TCRdb, TRBD1, cannot be confirmed without DNA. CDR1 is MNHNY and CDR2 is SVGAGI in the germline V gene (reference sequence). There are 15 residues in the CDR3. CDR3 loop: CASSPRQDVDQPQHF.

V gene TRBV3-1 combines with J gene TRBJ2-3. Germline values: CDR1 LGHDT, CDR2 YNNKEL (reference sequence). The CDR3 runs to 15 residues. The CDR3 sequence is CASSQDGTSTDTQYF.

This sequence joins TRBV7-8 and TRBJ2-7; the D gene TCRdb calls, TRBD1, cannot be checked with no DNA. CDR1 and CDR2 from the germline V gene are SGHVS and FQNEAQ. This CDR3 has 15 residues. CDR3 amino acids: CASSHGQGNFYEQYF.

The rearrangement uses TRBV29-1 and TRBJ2-1; TCRdb picks TRBD1, but there is no DNA to check that call. The CDR3 consists of 15 residues. Germline CDR1 reads SQVTM; CDR2 reads ANQGSEA. The CDR3 loop reads CSLRPGQGPYNEQFF.

The chain recombines TRBV9 with TRBJ2-2; TCRdb's D call, TRBD2, is unchecked because there is no DNA. The V gene's germline CDR1 is SGDLS and CDR2 YYNGEE. CDR3 length equals 15 residues. The CDR3 is CASSDQSSNTGELFF.

The chain links TRBV20-1 to TRBJ2-2; no DNA is available, so the TRBD2 call from TCRdb remains unchecked. The CDR3 loop spans 15 amino acids. Germline V gene sequence: CDR1 DFQATT, CDR2 SNEGSKA (reference sequence). CDR3 amino acids: CSAIFRGLNTGELFF.

The J gene is TRBJ1-1, the V gene TRBV5-1; TCRdb proposes TRBD1, but this gene call is untestable without DNA. This CDR3 region has 16 residues. Germline loops: CDR1 SGHRS, CDR2 YFSETQ. The CDR3 sequence: CASSWASGTEGTEAFF.

The chain combines TRBV3-1 with TRBJ2-7. This CDR3 region has 14 residues. CDR1 is LGHDT, CDR2 YNNKEL, per germline (reference sequence). CDR3: CASCPGVGSFEQYF.

The V call is TRBV29-1, the J call TRBJ2-5; there is no DNA to check the TCRdb D call of TRBD1. The CDR3 length is 14 residues. Germline CDR1 and CDR2: SQVTM and ANQGSEA. The CDR3: CSVIRLDSQETQYF. The whole variable domain, remainder taken from reference TRBV29-1 and TRBJ2-5, is SAVISQKPSRDICQRGTSLTIQCQVDSQVTMMFWYRQQPGQSLTLIATANQGSEATYESGFVIDKFPISRPNLTFSTLTVSNMSPEDSSIYLCSVIRLDSQETQYFGPGTRLLVL.

The chain joins TRBV13 to TRBJ1-6. The CDR3 extends over 12 amino acids. CDR1 PRHDT and CDR2 FYEKMQ come from the germline V gene (reference sequence). CDR3 residues: CASSFRDSPLHF.

This sequence joins TRBV28 and TRBJ1-5; TCRdb's D call of TRBD1 is untestable without DNA. This CDR3 comprises 15 residues. The germline CDR1 and CDR2 sequences are MDHEN and SYDVKM. This CDR3 is CASSYRDRGLQPQHF.

J is TRBJ2-1 and V is TRBV6-1; TCRdb returns TRBD1, unconfirmable since there is no DNA. The CDR3 runs to 16 residues. Looked up from germline, CDR1 is MNHNS and CDR2 is SASEGT. CDR3 residues: CASSPLRDDRYNEQFF.

V is TRBV30 and J is TRBJ2-5; TCRdb designates TRBD2, a call that cannot be tested without DNA. The CDR3 has 15 amino acids. CDR1 is GTSNPN and CDR2 is SVGIG in the germline V gene (reference sequence). CDR3: CAWSTKLAFEETQYF.